What follows are 12 T cell receptor beta chains derived from one specimen sequenced in a study of blood T cell repertoires in COVID-19 (TCRdb year 2020). Library creation used the immunoSEQ multiplex PCR assay. Sourced from immuneACCESS, this table was stored by TCRdb with only in-frame sequences that have V and J called. A share of the clones is absent; for the studies checked, an unresolved V gene accounts for under half, and the remainder has no known explanation. The sample yields some 110,000 clones; more than 75% were counted once. The ten largest clones represent roughly 5.4% of the sample. The sample consisted of peripheral blood. These receptors were taken from a human donor in a cohort sampled during active COVID-19.

The rearrangement uses TRBV9 and TRBJ2-1; 10 bases line up with TRBD2. Germline V CDR1 and CDR2: SGDLS, YYNGEE. CDR3 length equals 16 residues. Trimming removed 0 bases from V and 7 bases from J; junction bases left unmatched: 7. The CDR3 DNA reads TGTGCCAGCAGCGTAGCCTCCGGGACTAGCGAGAATGAGCAGTTCTTC. Protein: CASSVASGTSENEQFF.

This chain joins TRBV27 and TRBJ1-1, with D tentatively TRBD1 (5 bases). The CDR3 consists of 18 residues. CDR1 is MNHEY and CDR2 is SMNVEV in the germline V gene (reference sequence). V lost 4 bases to trimming and J lost 4 bases, with 25 bases between them. CDR3 nucleotide sequence: TGTGCCAGCAGTTACCTCCCTCCAGGGATGGACCGCGGCACTGAAGCTTTCTTT. Translating gives CASSYLPPGMDRGTEAFF.

This clone was picked up a small number of times. The genes are TRBV5-1 and TRBJ2-3, with 11 positions matching TRBD2. With V trimmed by 4 bases and J by 2 bases, 6 bases remained unmatched. In germline, CDR1 is SGHRS, CDR2 YFSETQ. This CDR3 is 16 amino acids long. CDR3: CASSRGGLAVTDTQYF. In DNA form, the CDR3 reads TGCGCCAGCAGCCGTGGGGGACTAGCGGTCACAGATACGCAGTATTTT.

Only one count was recorded for this clone. V usage is TRBV5-1 and J usage is TRBJ2-1; 8 bases fit TRBD2. Germline V gives CDR1 SGHRS, CDR2 YFSETQ. The CDR3 is 16 residues long. J lost 2 bases, V lost 0 bases, and 4 bases had no gene match. CDR3 in amino acids: CASSLGKTSAYNEQFF. DNA for the CDR3: TGCGCCAGCAGCTTGGGAAAGACTAGCGCCTACAATGAGCAGTTCTTC. The full variable domain, its missing parts supplied by reference TRBV5-1 and TRBJ2-1, is KAGVTQTPRYLIKTRGQQVTLSCSPISGHRSVSWYQQTPGQGLQFLFEYFSETQRNKGNFPGRFSGRQFSNSRSEMNVSTLELGDSALYLCASSLGKTSAYNEQFFGPGTRLTVL.

This clone showed up just a few times. This sequence joins TRBV7-2 and TRBJ2-2; D possibly corresponds to TRBD2 (6 bases). V lost 0 bases and J lost 5, with 16 bases in between. Per the germline V gene, CDR1 is SGHTA and CDR2 is FQGNSA. The length of the CDR3 is 17 residues. Written as DNA, the CDR3 is TGTGCCAGCAGCTTAGCTCCCCTAGCGACCGGGACCGGGGAGCTGTTTTTT. It codes for CASSLAPLATGTGELFF.

The table lists this clone with a few counts. The V and J genes are TRBV7-2 and TRBJ2-3; 7 nucleotides match TRBD2. Trimming cost V 3 bases and J 0 bases; bases outside gene matches: 6. CDR3 length: 16 residues. The germline gives CDR1 SGHTA, CDR2 FQGNSA. This chain's CDR3 is CASSFQAGLSTDTQYF. CDR3 DNA sequence: TGTGCCAGCAGCTTTCAGGCGGGACTAAGCACAGATACGCAGTATTTT.

The V call is TRBV6-5, the J call TRBJ2-1; the D gene is possibly TRBD2 (5 bases). This CDR3 contains 13 residues. V lost 5 bases and J 6 bases, leaving 11 bases between the germline ends. CDR1 is MNHEY, CDR2 SVGAGI, per germline. In nucleotides, the CDR3 is TGTGCCAGCAGTCTTAGCGAGCTCAATGAGCAGTTCTTC. It codes for CASSLSELNEQFF.

The chain is built from TRBV7-9 and TRBJ1-2; 8 nucleotides agree with TRBD1. The CDR3 sequence is 17 residues long. V dropped 6 bases and J dropped 1; count of bases not matched to a gene: 13. Germline CDR1 SEHNR, CDR2 FQNEAQ (reference sequence). The CDR3 region is CASSGLQGALVNYGYTF. The CDR3 coding sequence is TGTGCCAGCAGTGGATTGCAGGGGGCATTGGTTAACTATGGCTACACCTTC.

This chain uses TRBV15 with TRBJ1-2; D is possibly TRBD1 (5 bases). Trimming shortened V by 4 bases and J by 4 bases, and 7 bases separated the two germline ends. There are 12 residues in the CDR3. Germline CDR1 LNHNV, CDR2 YYDKDF (reference sequence). CDR3 bases: TGTGCCACCAGCATAAGGGGCTATGGCTACACCTTC. It is translated as CATSIRGYGYTF.

The chain carries TRBV4-1 and TRBJ2-1; 8 bases fit TRBD2. CDR3 length equals 15 residues. Germline trimming cut 7 bases from V and 5 bases from J; bases unmatched to any gene: 10. CDR1 and CDR2 from the germline V gene are MGHRA and YSYEKL. The CDR3 reads CASTRSGGPDNEQFF. Here the CDR3 DNA reads TGCGCCAGCACTCGCTCGGGAGGGCCTGACAATGAGCAGTTCTTC.

V gene TRBV7-9 combines with J gene TRBJ2-5; possibly TRBD1 for D (6 bases). The CDR3 sequence is 15 residues long. Per the germline V gene, CDR1 is SEHNR and CDR2 is FQNEAQ (reference sequence). V was clipped by 2 bases and J by 9 bases, with 19 bases between them. CDR3 in DNA: TGTGCCAGCAGCTTATCCTCACAGGGCCGGTCGTCCCAGTACTTC. Translated, it gives CASSLSSQGRSSQYF. The full variable domain, completed using reference TRBV7-9 and TRBJ2-5, is DTGVSQNPRHKITKRGQNVTFRCDPISEHNRLYWYRQTLGQGPEFLTYFQNEAQLEKSRLLSDRFSAERPKGSFSTLEIQRTEQGDSAMYLCASSLSSQGRSSQYFGPGTRLLVL.

V is TRBV28 and J is TRBJ2-4, with TRBD1 matching 8 bases. The CDR3 spans 20 residues. V dropped 2 bases and J dropped 0; count of bases not matched to a gene: 15. CDR1 is MDHEN, CDR2 SYDVKM, per germline. Here the CDR3 reads CASSLGGGQGGALAKNIQYF. The CDR3, as DNA: TGTGCCAGCAGTTTAGGCGGTGGACAGGGTGGCGCCCTAGCCAAAAACATTCAGTACTTC.